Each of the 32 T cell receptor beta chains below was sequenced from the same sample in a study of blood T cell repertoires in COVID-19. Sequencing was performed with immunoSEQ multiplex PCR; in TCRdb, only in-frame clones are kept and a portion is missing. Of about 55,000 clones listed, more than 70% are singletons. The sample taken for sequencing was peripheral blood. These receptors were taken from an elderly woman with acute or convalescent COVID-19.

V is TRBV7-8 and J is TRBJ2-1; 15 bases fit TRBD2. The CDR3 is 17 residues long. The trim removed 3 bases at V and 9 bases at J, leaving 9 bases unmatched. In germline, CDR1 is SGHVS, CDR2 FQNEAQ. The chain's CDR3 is CASSFAGTSGGSGEQFF. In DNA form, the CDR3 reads TGTGCCAGCAGCTTTGCGGGGACTAGCGGGGGGTCGGGTGAGCAGTTCTTC.

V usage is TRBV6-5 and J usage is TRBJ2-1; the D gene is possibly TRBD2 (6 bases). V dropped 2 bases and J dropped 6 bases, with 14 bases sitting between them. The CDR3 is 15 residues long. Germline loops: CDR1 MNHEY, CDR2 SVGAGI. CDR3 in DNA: TGTGCCAGCAGTTACGATCGGACTAATTTCAATGAGCAGTTCTTC. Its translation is CASSYDRTNFNEQFF.

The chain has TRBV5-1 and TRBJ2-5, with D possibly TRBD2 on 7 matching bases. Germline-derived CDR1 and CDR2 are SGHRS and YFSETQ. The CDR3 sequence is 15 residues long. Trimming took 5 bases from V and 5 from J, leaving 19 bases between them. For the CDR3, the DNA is TGCGCCAGCAGTAGAAACGGGGGGCTCGCGGAGACCCAGTACTTC. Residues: CASSRNGGLAETQYF.

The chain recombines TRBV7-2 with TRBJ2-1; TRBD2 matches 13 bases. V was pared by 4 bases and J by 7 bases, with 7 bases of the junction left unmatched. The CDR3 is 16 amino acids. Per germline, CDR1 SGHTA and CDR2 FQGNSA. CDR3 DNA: TGTGCCAGCAGCTCCACTAGCGGGAGGGCCTGGAATGAGCAGTTCTTC. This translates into CASSSTSGRAWNEQFF.

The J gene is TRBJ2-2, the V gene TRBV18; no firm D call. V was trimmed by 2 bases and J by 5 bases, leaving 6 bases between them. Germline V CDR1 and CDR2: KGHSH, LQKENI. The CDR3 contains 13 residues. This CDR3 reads CASSPVRTGELFF. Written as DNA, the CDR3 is TGTGCCAGCTCACCAGTCCGGACCGGGGAGCTGTTTTTT.

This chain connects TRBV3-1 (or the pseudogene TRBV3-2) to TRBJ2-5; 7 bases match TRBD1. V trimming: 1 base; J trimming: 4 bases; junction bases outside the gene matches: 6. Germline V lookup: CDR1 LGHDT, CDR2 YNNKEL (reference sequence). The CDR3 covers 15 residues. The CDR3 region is CASSQGHRGVETQYF. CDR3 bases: TGTGCCAGCAGCCAAGGACACAGGGGTGTAGAGACCCAGTACTTC.

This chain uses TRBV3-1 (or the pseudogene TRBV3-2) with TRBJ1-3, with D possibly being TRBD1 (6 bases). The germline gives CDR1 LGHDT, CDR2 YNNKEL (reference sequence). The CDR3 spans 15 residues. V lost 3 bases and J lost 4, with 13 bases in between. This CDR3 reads CASSQPQGSGNTIYF. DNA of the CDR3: TGTGCCAGCAGCCAGCCACAGGGATCCGGAAACACCATATATTTT.

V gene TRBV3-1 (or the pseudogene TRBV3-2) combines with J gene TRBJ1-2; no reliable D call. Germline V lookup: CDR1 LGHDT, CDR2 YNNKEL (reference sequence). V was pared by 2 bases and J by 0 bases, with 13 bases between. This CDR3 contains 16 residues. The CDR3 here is CASSQRAGISNYGYTF. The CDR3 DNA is TGTGCCAGCAGCCAAAGGGCGGGAATTTCTAACTATGGCTACACCTTC.

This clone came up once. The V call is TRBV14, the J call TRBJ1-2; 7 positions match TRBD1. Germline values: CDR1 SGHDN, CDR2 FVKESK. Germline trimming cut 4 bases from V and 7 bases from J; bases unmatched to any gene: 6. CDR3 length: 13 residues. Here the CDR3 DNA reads TGTGCCAGCAGCCCGGACAGGTTGAGTGGCTACACCTTC. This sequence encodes CASSPDRLSGYTF.

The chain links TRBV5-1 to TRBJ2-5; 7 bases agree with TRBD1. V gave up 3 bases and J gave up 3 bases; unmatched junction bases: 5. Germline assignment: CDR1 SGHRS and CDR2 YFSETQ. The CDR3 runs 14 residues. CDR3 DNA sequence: TGCGCCAGCAGCTCTTGGGGACAGAAAGAGACCCAGTACTTC. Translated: CASSSWGQKETQYF.

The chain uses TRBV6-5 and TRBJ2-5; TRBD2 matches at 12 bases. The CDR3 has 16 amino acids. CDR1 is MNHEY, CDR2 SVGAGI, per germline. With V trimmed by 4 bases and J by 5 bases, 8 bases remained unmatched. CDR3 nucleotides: TGTGCCAGCAGTTCAAGGACTAGCGGGATGACGGAGACCCAGTACTTC. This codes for CASSSRTSGMTETQYF.

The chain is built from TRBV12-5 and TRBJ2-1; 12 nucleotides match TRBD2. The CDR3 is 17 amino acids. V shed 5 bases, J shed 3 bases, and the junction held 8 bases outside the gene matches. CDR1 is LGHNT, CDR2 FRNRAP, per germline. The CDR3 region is CASGQQGLAGNYNEQFF. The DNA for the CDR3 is TGTGCTAGTGGTCAACAGGGACTAGCGGGCAACTACAATGAGCAGTTCTTC.

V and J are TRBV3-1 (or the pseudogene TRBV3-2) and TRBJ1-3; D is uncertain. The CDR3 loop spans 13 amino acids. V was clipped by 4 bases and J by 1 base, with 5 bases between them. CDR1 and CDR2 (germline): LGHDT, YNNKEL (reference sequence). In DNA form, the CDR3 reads TGTGCCAGCAGCCCCGTATCTGGAAACACCATATATTTT. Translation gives CASSPVSGNTIYF.

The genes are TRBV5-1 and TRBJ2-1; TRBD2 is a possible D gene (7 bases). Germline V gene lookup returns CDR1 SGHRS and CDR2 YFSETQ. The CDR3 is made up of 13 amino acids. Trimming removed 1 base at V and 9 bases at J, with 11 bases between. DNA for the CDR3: TGCGCCAGCAGCTTGATGGCGGGGGCTGAGCAGTTCTTC. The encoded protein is CASSLMAGAEQFF.

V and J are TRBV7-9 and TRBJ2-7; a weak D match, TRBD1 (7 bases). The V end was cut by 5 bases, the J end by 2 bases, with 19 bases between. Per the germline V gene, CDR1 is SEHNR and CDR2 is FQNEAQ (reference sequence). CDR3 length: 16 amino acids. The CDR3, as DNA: TGTGCCAGCAGCCTACCGACAGGGACTCCTCCCTACGAGCAGTACTTC. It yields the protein CASSLPTGTPPYEQYF.

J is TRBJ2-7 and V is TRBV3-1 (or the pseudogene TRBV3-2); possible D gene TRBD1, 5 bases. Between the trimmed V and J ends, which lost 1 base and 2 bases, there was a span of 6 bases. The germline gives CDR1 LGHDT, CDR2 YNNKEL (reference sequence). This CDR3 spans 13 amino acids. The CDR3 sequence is CASSQVDTYEQYF. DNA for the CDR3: TGTGCCAGCAGCCAAGTGGACACCTACGAGCAGTACTTC.

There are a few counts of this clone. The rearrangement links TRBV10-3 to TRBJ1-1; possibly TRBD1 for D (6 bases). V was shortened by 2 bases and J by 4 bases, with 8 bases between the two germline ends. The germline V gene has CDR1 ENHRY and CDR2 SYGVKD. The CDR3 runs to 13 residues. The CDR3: CAISETGTTEAFF. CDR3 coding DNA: TGTGCCATCAGTGAGACAGGGACCACTGAAGCTTTCTTT.

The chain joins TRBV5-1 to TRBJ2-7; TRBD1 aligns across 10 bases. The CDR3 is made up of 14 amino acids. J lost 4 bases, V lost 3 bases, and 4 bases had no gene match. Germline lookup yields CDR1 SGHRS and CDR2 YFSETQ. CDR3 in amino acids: CASSWGQGSYEQYF. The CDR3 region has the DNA TGCGCCAGCAGCTGGGGACAGGGGTCTTACGAGCAGTACTTC.

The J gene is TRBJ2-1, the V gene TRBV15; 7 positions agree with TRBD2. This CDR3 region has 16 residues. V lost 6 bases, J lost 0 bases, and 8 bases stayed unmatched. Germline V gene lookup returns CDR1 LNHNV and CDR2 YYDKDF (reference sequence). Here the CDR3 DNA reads TGTGCCACCAGAGGAGAGCGGGACTCCTCCTACAATGAGCAGTTCTTC. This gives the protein CATRGERDSSYNEQFF.

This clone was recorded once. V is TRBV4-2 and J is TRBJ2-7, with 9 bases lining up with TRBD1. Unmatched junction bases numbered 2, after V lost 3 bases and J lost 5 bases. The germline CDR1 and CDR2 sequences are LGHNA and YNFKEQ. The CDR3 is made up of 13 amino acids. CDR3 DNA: TGTGCCAGCAGCCAGGGGGACAGGGACGAGCAGTACTTC. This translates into CASSQGDRDEQYF.

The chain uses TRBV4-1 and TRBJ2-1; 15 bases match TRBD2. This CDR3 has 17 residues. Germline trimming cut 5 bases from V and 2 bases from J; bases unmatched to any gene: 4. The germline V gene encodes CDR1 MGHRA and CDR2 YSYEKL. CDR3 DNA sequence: TGCGCCAGCAGCAAACGGACTAGCGGGAGGGCCTACAATGAGCAGTTCTTC. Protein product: CASSKRTSGRAYNEQFF.

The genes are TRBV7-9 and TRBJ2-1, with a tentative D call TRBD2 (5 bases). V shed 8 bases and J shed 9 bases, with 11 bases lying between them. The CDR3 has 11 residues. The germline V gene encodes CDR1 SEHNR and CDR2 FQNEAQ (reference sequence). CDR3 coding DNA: TGTGCCAGCGCTGAAGGAGGTGAGCAGTTCTTC. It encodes CASAEGGEQFF.

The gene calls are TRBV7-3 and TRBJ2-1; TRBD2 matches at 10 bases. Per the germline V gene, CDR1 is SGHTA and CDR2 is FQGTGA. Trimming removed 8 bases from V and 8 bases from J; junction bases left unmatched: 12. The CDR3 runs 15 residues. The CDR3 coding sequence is TGTGCCAGCGGCCCTAGCGGGAGTTCTGGCGATGAGCAGTTCTTC. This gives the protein CASGPSGSSGDEQFF.

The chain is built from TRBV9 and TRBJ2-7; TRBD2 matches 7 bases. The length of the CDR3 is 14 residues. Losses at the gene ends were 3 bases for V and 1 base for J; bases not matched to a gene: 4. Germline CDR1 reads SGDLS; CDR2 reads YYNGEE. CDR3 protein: CASSESGESYEQYF. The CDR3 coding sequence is TGTGCCAGCAGCGAGAGCGGGGAATCCTACGAGCAGTACTTC. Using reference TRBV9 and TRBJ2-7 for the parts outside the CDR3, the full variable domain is DSGVTQTPKHLITATGQRVTLRCSPRSGDLSVYWYQQSLDQGLQFLIQYYNGEERAKGNILERFSAQQFPDLHSELNLSSLELGDSALYFCASSESGESYEQYFGPGTRLTVT.

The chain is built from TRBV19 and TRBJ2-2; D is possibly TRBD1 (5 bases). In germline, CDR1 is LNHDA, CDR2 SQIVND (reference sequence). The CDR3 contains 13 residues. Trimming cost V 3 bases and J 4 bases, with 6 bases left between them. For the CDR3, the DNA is TGTGCCAGTAGTATTCAGGGCACCGGGGAGCTGTTTTTT. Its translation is CASSIQGTGELFF.

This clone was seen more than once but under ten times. The CDR3 DNA reads as TGTGCCAGCACAGGGACAGCCTACGAGCAGTACTTC. It yields the protein CASTGTAYEQYF. The chain has TRBV28 and TRBJ2-7; 7 nucleotides agree with TRBD1. There are 12 residues in the CDR3. The V gene end was trimmed by 7 bases and the J gene end by 2 bases; junction bases not matched to a gene: 2. Germline-derived CDR1 and CDR2 are MDHEN and SYDVKM.

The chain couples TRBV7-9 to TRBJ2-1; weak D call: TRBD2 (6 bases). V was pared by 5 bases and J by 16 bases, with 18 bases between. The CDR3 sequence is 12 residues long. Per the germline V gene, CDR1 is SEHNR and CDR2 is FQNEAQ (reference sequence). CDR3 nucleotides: TGTGCCAGCAGCGTACGGGACTGGGGCACATTCTTC. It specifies CASSVRDWGTFF.

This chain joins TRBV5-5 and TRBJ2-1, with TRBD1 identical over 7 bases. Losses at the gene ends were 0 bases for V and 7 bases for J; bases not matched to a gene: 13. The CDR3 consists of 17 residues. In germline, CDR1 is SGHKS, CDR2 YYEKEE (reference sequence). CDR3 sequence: CASSLAVTTGYGNEQFF. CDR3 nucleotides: TGTGCCAGCAGCTTGGCCGTCACGACAGGGTATGGGAATGAGCAGTTCTTC.

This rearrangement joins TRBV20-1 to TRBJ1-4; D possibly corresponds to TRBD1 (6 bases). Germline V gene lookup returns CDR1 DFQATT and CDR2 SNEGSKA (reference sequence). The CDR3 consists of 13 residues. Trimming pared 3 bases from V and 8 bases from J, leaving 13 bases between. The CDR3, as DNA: TGCAGTGCTAGTAGGACAGCGGGGGAAAAACTGTTTTTT. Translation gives CSASRTAGEKLFF.

CDR3 amino acids: CASSYSGGPYNEQFF. Here the CDR3 DNA reads TGTGCCAGCAGTTACTCTGGTGGGCCCTACAATGAGCAGTTCTTC. The V and J genes are TRBV6-5 and TRBJ2-1; D is unclear. This CDR3 has 15 amino acids. Germline CDR1 reads MNHEY; CDR2 reads SVGAGI. V shed 0 bases and J shed 2 bases, with 8 bases lying between them.

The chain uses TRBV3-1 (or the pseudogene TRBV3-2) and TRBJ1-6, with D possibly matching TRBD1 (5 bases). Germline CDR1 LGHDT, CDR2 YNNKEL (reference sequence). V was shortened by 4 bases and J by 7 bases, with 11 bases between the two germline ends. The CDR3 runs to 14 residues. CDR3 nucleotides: TGTGCCAGCAGCCGGAGACAGATCAATTCACCCCTCCACTTT. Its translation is CASSRRQINSPLHF.

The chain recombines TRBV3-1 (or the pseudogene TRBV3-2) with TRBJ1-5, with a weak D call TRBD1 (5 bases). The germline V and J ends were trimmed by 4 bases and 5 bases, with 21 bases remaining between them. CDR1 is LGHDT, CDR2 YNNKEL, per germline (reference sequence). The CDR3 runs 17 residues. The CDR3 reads CASSPLLGGVGDQPQHF. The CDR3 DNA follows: TGTGCCAGCAGCCCCCTCCTGGGGGGAGTAGGCGATCAGCCCCAGCATTTT.